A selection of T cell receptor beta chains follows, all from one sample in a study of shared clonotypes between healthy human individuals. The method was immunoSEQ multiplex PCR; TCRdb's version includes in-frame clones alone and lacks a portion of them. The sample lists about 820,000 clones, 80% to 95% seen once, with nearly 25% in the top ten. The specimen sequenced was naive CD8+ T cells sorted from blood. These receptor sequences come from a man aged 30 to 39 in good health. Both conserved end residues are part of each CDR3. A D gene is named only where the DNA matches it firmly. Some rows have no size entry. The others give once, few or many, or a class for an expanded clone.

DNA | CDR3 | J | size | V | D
TGTGCCACCAGCACGCGAGCGGGAACCTACGAGCAGTACTTC | CATSTRAGTYEQYF | TRBJ2-7 | . | TRBV15 | TRBD2
TGTGCCAGCAGCTTAGCGCCGGACAGGGGAATTTACGAGCAGTACTTC | CASSLAPDRGIYEQYF | TRBJ2-7 | . | TRBV7-8 | TRBD1
TGTGCCAGCAGCTTATCGTTTGGGGATGAGCAGTTCTTC | CASSLSFGDEQFF | TRBJ2-1 | . | TRBV7-3 | .
TGCGCCAGCAGCTCCGCCTTAGGCGAGCAGTACTTC | CASSSALGEQYF | TRBJ2-7 | . | TRBV5-1 | .
TGTGCCAGCAGCCCCACTCCCTGGGAACTAGCCAAAAACATTCAGTACTTC | CASSPTPWELAKNIQYF | TRBJ2-4 | . | TRBV7-6 | .
TGTGCCAGCATCCCGGCAGCGGAAGGCGGGGAGCTGTTTTTT | CASIPAAEGGELFF | TRBJ2-2 | . | TRBV6-5 | .
TGTGCCAGTAGTATAGGGGGACTAGCGGGAGTTGGTTCCTACAATGAGCAGTTCTTC | CASSIGGLAGVGSYNEQFF | TRBJ2-1 | . | TRBV19 | TRBD2
TGTGCCAGCAGACTGGACAGCCCATCTGGGGCCAACGTCCTGACTTTC | CASRLDSPSGANVLTF | TRBJ2-6 | . | TRBV14 | .
TGTGCCAGCAGCTTTGCGGGACTTAACAATGAGCAGTTCTTC | CASSFAGLNNEQFF | TRBJ2-1 | . | TRBV13 | .
TGCGCCAGCAGTGGTCTGGGGCTCGGCACCGGGGAGCTGTTTTTT | CASSGLGLGTGELFF | TRBJ2-2 | . | TRBV10-1 | .
TGTGCCAGCAGCTTAGGAAGAGGTTTCTACGAGCAGTACTTC | CASSLGRGFYEQYF | TRBJ2-7 | . | TRBV7-9 | .
TGTGCCAGCAGCGGGACTAGGGACAATGAGCAGTTCTTC | CASSGTRDNEQFF | TRBJ2-1 | . | TRBV9 | TRBD2
TGTGCCAGCCGCAGGGAGGTATTCGTCCAAGATGAGCAGTTCTTC | CASRREVFVQDEQFF | TRBJ2-1 | . | TRBV27 | .
TGTGCCAGCAGCCACACAGGGGTAGGGGGCTATGGCTACACCTTC | CASSHTGVGGYGYTF | TRBJ1-2 | few | TRBV6-5 | TRBD1
TGTGCCAGCAGGGGGTCGGTGAGGGGAACCATCTTC | CASRGSVRGTIF | TRBJ2-1 | . | TRBV2 | .
TGTGCCAGCAGCCCGGGGTCCGGGAGAATCTCTAGCAATCAGCCCCAGCATTTT | CASSPGSGRISSNQPQHF | TRBJ1-5 | . | TRBV28 | .
TGTGCCAGCAGTTGGCCGGGAAACGAGCAGTACTTC | CASSWPGNEQYF | TRBJ2-7 | . | TRBV6-5 | .
TGTGCCAGTAGTATGACGCTCCAGGGAGGGATCGAGCAGTACTTC | CASSMTLQGGIEQYF | TRBJ2-7 | . | TRBV19 | TRBD2
TGCGCCAGCAGTGTACGCAGAAGGGGATATAGCAATCAGCCCCAGCATTTT | CASSVRRRGYSNQPQHF | TRBJ1-5 | . | TRBV10-1 | .
TGTGCCAGCAGTCCTGACTCGAGCTCCTACAATGAGCAGTTCTTC | CASSPDSSSYNEQFF | TRBJ2-1 | . | TRBV6-6 | .
TGTGCCAGCAGCGTATTAGCGGGGACCACAGATACGCAGTATTTT | CASSVLAGTTDTQYF | TRBJ2-3 | . | TRBV9 | TRBD2
TGTGCCACCAGCAGATTCAGGGGCGTTAATGAAAAACTGTTTTTT | CATSRFRGVNEKLFF | TRBJ1-4 | . | TRBV15 | .
TGTGCCACCAGTAGACTCCGGGACAGTTCCTACGAGCAGTACTTC | CATSRLRDSSYEQYF | TRBJ2-7 | . | TRBV15 | TRBD1
TGCGCCAGCAGCCCAGGACAGGGACTCACAGATACGCAGTATTTT | CASSPGQGLTDTQYF | TRBJ2-3 | . | TRBV5-1 | TRBD1
TGTGCCAGCAGTTTAACCTACGAGCAGTACTTC | CASSLTYEQYF | TRBJ2-7 | many | TRBV28 | .
TGTGCCAGCAGCTTACCGGGACAGGGGGCGGTCGATGAAGCTTTCTTT | CASSLPGQGAVDEAFF | TRBJ1-1 | . | TRBV7-9 | TRBD1
TGCGCCAGCAGCACAAGTAGGGGATTGCCCTATGGCTACACCTTC | CASSTSRGLPYGYTF | TRBJ1-2 | . | TRBV4-1 | .
TGTGCCAGCTCCTGGGGGGTAGATTACTCCTACGAGCAGTACTTC | CASSWGVDYSYEQYF | TRBJ2-7 | . | TRBV7-9 | .
TGTGCCAGCAGTGACCGGGACAGGAACTACGAGCAGTACTTC | CASSDRDRNYEQYF | TRBJ2-7 | . | TRBV2 | TRBD1
TGTGCCAGCCAACCCATGGCGACTGAGAACTACAATGAGCAGTTCTTC | CASQPMATENYNEQFF | TRBJ2-1 | few | TRBV5-4 | .
TGTGCCAGCAGCCCTACGGTCCGGGGGACAGGGGGCCGCGAGCAGTACTTC | CASSPTVRGTGGREQYF | TRBJ2-7 | . | TRBV14 | TRBD1
TGTGCCAGCAGCCCCGCGCAGAGCCGCTCCTACAATGAGCAGTTCTTC | CASSPAQSRSYNEQFF | TRBJ2-1 | . | TRBV7-9 | .
TGCGCCAGCAGCCACCGTAGCGGGAGGATACTAACTGGCACCGGGGAGCTGTTTTTT | CASSHRSGRILTGTGELFF | TRBJ2-2 | . | TRBV5-1 | TRBD2
TGTGCCAGCAGTCCGACAGGACTAGATGAGCAGTTCTTC | CASSPTGLDEQFF | TRBJ2-1 | . | TRBV25-1 | .
TGTGCCAGCAGCTTAGTAGCGGGGATCACAGATACGCAGTATTTT | CASSLVAGITDTQYF | TRBJ2-3 | . | TRBV7-2 | TRBD2
TGCGCCAGCAGGGGTCTAGCGGGAGGCACCGGGGAGCTGTTTTTT | CASRGLAGGTGELFF | TRBJ2-2 | once | TRBV10-2 | TRBD2
TGTGCCAGCAGCCCGTATCCGGCCTCTAACTATGGCTACACCTTC | CASSPYPASNYGYTF | TRBJ1-2 | . | TRBV7-6 | .
TGTGCCAGCAGTTTAGCGGTCGTCTACGAGCAGTACTTC | CASSLAVVYEQYF | TRBJ2-7 | . | TRBV28 | .
TGTGCCAGCCTTGGGATGTGGGGGGTGGACACCATATATTTT | CASLGMWGVDTIYF | TRBJ1-3 | . | TRBV6-6 | .
TGTGCCAGCAGCGTTGGGACTACAAACACAGATACGCAGTATTTT | CASSVGTTNTDTQYF | TRBJ2-3 | . | TRBV9 | TRBD2
TGTGCCAGCAGCGCCAGCCGGACTAGCGGGCAAAACATTCAGTACTTC | CASSASRTSGQNIQYF | TRBJ2-4 | . | TRBV9 | TRBD2
TGTGCCAGCAGCCACCCCGGACTAGCCACCACAGATACGCAGTATTTT | CASSHPGLATTDTQYF | TRBJ2-3 | . | TRBV7-3 | TRBD2
TGTGCCAGTAGTATAGGGGTTGGCAGGGAAGGGGGAACTGAAGCTTTCTTT | CASSIGVGREGGTEAFF | TRBJ1-1 | . | TRBV19 | .
TGTGCCAGCAGCCCAGGGGTCTACGAGCAGTACTTC | CASSPGVYEQYF | TRBJ2-7 | . | TRBV14 | .
TGCGCCAGCAGCCAAGAATGGACCAACACCGGGGAGCTGTTTTTT | CASSQEWTNTGELFF | TRBJ2-2 | few | TRBV4-1 | .